The next 3 T cell receptor beta chains were all read from a single sample in a study of graft-versus-host responses after intestinal transplantation. Profiling relied on immunoSEQ multiplex PCR, and the TCRdb table lists in-frame clones only, not all of them. This sample has around 130,000 clones, with around 94% found just once. Their antigens remain unidentified. Here the sequenced sample was unstimulated CD4+ T cells sorted from spleen or lymph node cells, taken before intestinal transplant. The origin of the receptors is a human donor who received an intestinal transplant.

The rearrangement links TRBV18 to TRBJ1-4; no firm D call. The CDR3 is 15 amino acids. The V and J ends lost 0 bases and 8 bases respectively, with 13 bases between them. Germline V CDR1 and CDR2: KGHSH, LQKENI. CDR3 in amino acids: CASSPPGPTLEKLFF. CDR3 DNA sequence: TGTGCCAGCTCACCACCGGGCCCGACGCTGGAAAAACTGTTTTTT.

The chain couples TRBV4-1 to TRBJ1-5, with a tentative D call TRBD1 (6 bases). V shed 1 base and J shed 0 bases, with 13 bases lying between them. The CDR3 is 17 residues long. CDR1 is MGHRA and CDR2 is YSYEKL in the germline V gene. CDR3 sequence reads: CASSQAGGGYSNQPQHF. The CDR3 nucleotides read TGCGCCAGCAGCCAAGCGGGGGGCGGGTATAGCAATCAGCCCCAGCATTTT.

The chain joins TRBV5-8 to TRBJ1-6; TRBD1 might be the D (6 bases). The CDR3 totals 16 residues. Germline CDR1 is SGHTS and CDR2 is YDEGEE. Trimming removed 3 bases at V and 0 bases at J, with 10 bases between. In DNA, the CDR3 is TGTGCCAGCAGCTCTGACAGGAGCTCCTATAATTCACCCCTCCACTTT. Encoded protein: CASSSDRSSYNSPLHF.